The present entry profiles one TCR beta chain with its context. Germline lookup yields CDR1 LGHDT and CDR2 YNNKEL (reference sequence). Germline trimming cut 1 base from V and 5 bases from J; bases unmatched to any gene: 12. This CDR3 region has 17 residues. These data come from a study of blood T cell repertoires in COVID-19. Study-level information: Collection of acute and convalescent COVID-19 samples took place in the United States, Italy and Spain.

Participant ages covered about 18 to 90 years across approximately 25 US areas. Participants had their cohort set by participant-reported clinical history. Assay used: immunoSEQ multiplex PCR; TCRdb lists only in-frame clones, some missing. The sample carries under 350,000 clones, approximately 86% recorded once. This sequence originates from a woman aged 40 to 55 with acute COVID-19. Sequenced sample: PBMCs or T cells enriched from blood (not recorded which). The chain joins TRBV3-1 (or the pseudogene TRBV3-2) to TRBJ2-7; 9 bases are a match to TRBD2. The CDR3 is CASSQVGGRALSDEQYF. As DNA, the CDR3 is TGTGCCAGCAGCCAAGTGGGCGGGAGGGCGTTGTCCGACGAGCAGTACTTC.